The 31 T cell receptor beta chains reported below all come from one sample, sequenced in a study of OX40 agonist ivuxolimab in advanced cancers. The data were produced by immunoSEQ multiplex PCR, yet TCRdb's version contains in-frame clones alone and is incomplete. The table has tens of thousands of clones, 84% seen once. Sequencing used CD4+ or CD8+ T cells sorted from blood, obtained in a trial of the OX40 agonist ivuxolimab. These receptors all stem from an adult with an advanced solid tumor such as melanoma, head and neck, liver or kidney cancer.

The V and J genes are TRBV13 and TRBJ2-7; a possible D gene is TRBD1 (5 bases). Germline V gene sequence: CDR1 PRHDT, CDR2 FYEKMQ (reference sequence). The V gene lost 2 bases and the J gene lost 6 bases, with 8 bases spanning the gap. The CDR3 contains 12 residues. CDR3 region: CASSLLRGEQYF. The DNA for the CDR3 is TGTGCCAGCAGCTTACTAAGGGGCGAGCAGTACTTC. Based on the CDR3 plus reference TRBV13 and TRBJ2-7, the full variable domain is AAGVIQSPRHLIKEKRETATLKCYPIPRHDTVYWYQQGPGQDPQFLISFYEKMQSDKGSIPDRFSAQQFSDYHSELNMSSLELGDSALYFCASSLLRGEQYFGPGTRLTVT.

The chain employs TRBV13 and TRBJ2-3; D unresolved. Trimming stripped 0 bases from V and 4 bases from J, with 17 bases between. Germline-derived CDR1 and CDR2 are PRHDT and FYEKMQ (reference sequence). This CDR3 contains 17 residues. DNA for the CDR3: TGTGCCAGCAGCTTAGGCTTGCAGGCCAAGGGTGCAGATACGCAGTATTTT. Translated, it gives CASSLGLQAKGADTQYF.

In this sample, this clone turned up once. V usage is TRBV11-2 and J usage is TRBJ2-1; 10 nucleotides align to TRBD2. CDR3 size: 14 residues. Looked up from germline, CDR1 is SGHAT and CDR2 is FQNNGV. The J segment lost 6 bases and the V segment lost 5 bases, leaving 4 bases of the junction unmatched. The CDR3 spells CASSLAGVGNEQFF. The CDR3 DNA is TGTGCCAGCAGCCTAGCGGGAGTTGGCAATGAGCAGTTCTTC.

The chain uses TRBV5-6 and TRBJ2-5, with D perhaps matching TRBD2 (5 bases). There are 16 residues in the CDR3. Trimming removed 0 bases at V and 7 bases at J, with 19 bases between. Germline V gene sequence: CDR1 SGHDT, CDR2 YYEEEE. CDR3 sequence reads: CASSLARLGLTGTQYF. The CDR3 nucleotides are TGTGCCAGCAGCTTGGCCCGGCTCGGACTCACGGGGACCCAGTACTTC.

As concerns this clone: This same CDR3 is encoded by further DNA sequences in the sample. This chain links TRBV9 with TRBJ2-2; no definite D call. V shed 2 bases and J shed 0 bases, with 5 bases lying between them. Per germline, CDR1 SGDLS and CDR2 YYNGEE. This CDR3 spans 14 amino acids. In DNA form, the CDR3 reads TGTGCCAGCAGCGTGGGCGCGAACACCGGGGAGCTGTTTTTT. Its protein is CASSVGANTGELFF.

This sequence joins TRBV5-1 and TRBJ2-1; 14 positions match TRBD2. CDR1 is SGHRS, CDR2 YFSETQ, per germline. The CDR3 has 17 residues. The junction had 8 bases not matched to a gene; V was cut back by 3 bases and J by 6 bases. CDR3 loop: CASSSGLAGGWLNEQFF. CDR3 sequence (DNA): TGCGCCAGCAGCTCAGGACTAGCGGGAGGTTGGCTCAATGAGCAGTTCTTC.

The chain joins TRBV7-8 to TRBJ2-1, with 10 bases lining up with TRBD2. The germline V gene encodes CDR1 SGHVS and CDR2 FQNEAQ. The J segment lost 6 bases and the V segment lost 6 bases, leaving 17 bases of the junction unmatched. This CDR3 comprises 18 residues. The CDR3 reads CASSRTRLAGRVGNEQFF. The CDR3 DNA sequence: TGTGCCAGCAGTCGCACCCGACTAGCGGGTAGAGTTGGCAATGAGCAGTTCTTC.

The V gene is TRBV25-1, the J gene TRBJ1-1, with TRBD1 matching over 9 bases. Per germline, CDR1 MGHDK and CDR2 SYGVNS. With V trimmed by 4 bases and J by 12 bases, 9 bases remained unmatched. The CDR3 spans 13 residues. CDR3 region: CASSAGTGSKTFF. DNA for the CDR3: TGTGCCAGCAGTGCCGGGACAGGGTCTAAGACTTTCTTT.

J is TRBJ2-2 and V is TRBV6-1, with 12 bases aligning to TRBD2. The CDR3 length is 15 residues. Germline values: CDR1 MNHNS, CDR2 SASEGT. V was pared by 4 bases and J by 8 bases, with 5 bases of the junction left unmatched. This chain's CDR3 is CASSGLAGVAGELFF. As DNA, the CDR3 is TGTGCCAGCAGTGGACTAGCGGGAGTCGCGGGGGAGCTGTTTTTT.

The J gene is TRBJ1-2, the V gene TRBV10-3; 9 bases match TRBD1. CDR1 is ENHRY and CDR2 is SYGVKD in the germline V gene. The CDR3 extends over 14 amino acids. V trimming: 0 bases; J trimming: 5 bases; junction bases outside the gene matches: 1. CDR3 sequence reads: CAISESGQGYGYTF. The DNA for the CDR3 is TGTGCCATCAGTGAGTCCGGACAGGGGTATGGCTACACCTTC.

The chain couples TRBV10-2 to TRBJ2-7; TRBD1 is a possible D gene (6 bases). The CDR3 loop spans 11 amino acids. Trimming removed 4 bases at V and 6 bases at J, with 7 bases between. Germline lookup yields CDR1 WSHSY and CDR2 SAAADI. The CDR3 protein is CASSGGGEQYF. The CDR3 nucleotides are TGCGCCAGCAGTGGAGGGGGCGAGCAGTACTTC.

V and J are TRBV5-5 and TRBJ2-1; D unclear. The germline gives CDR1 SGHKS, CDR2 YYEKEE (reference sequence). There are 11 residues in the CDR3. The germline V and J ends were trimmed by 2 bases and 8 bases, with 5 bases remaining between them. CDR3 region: CASSFSDEQFF. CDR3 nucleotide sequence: TGTGCCAGCAGCTTCTCCGATGAGCAGTTCTTC.

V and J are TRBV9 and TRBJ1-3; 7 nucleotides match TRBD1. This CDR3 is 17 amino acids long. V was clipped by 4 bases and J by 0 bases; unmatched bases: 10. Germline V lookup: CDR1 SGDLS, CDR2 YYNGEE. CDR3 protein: CASSLTDRWISGNTIYF. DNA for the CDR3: TGTGCCAGCAGCTTAACGGACAGGTGGATCTCTGGAAACACCATATATTTT.

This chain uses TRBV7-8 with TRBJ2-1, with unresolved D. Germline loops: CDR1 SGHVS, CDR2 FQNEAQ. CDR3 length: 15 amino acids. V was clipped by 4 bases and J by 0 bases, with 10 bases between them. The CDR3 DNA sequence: TGTGCCAGCAGCTCCACGGAAAGCTCCTACAATGAGCAGTTCTTC. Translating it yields CASSSTESSYNEQFF.

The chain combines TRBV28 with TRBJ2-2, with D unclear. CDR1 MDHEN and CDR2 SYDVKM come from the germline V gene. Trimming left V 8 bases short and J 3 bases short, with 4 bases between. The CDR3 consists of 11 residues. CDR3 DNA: TGTGCCAGCTTCGACACCGGGGAGCTGTTTTTT. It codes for CASFDTGELFF.

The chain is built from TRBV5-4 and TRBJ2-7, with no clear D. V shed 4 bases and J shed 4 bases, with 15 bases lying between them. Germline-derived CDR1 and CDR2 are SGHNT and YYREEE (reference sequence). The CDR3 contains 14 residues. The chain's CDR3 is CASSALGPTYEQYF. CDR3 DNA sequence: TGTGCCAGCAGCGCCCTCGGACCGACGTACGAGCAGTACTTC.

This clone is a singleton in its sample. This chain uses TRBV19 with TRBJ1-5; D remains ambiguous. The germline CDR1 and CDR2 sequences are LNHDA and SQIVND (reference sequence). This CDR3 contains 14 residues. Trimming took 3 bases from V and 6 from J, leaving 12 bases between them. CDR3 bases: TGTGCCAGTAGTATCCCGGCCCGGGGTCAGCCCCAGCATTTT. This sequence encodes CASSIPARGQPQHF.

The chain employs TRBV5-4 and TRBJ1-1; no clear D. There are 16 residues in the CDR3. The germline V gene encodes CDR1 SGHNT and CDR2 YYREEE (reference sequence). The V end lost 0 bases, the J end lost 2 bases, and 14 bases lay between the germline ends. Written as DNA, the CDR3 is TGTGCCAGCAGCTTGGCTTTGTCCTCGGGAAACACTGAAGCTTTCTTT. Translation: CASSLALSSGNTEAFF.

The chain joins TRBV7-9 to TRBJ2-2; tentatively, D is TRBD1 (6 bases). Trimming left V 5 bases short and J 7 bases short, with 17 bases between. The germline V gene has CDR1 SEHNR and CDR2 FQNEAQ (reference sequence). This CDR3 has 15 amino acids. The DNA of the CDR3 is TGTGCCAGCAGCCTGGGGCAGGGGACGGTCGGGGAGCTGTTTTTT. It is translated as CASSLGQGTVGELFF.

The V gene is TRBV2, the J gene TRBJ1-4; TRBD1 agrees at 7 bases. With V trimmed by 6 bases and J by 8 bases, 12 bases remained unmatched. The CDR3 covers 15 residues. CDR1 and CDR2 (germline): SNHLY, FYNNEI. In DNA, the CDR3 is TGTGCCAGCAGGGTCTTTGGACAGGTCAGCGAAAAACTGTTTTTT. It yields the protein CASRVFGQVSEKLFF.

The CDR3 region is CASSEVTSSYEQYF. CDR3 sequence (DNA): TGTGCCAGCAGTGAGGTAACTAGTTCCTACGAGCAGTACTTC. V is TRBV6-1 and J is TRBJ2-7; D perhaps matches TRBD2 (5 bases). The CDR3 loop spans 14 amino acids. Germline V gene sequence: CDR1 MNHNS, CDR2 SASEGT. Trimming shortened V by 3 bases and J by 1 base, and 10 bases separated the two germline ends.

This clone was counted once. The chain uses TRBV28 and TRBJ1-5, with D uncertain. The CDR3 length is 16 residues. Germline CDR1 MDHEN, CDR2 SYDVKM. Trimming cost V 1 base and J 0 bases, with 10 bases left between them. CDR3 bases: TGTGCCAGCAGTTTATCTTCCGGTTATAGCAATCAGCCCCAGCATTTT. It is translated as CASSLSSGYSNQPQHF.

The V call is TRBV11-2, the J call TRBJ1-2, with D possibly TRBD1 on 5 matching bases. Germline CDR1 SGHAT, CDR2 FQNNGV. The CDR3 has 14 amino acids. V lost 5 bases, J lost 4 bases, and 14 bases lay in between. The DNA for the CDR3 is TGTGCCAGCAGCCGCGGGGCAGAAGGCTATGGCTACACCTTC. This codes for CASSRGAEGYGYTF.

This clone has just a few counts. The DNA of the CDR3 is TGTGCCACCACAATCACAGGGCCCCCCTACAATGAGCAGTTCTTC. It codes for CATTITGPPYNEQFF. This chain links TRBV19 with TRBJ2-1; perhaps TRBD1 as D (6 bases). The CDR3 consists of 15 residues. CDR1 and CDR2 (germline): LNHDA, SQIVND (reference sequence). V lost 10 bases, J lost 2 bases, and 18 bases lay in between. The whole variable domain, filled in from reference TRBV19 and TRBJ2-1, reads DGGITQSPKYLFRKEGQNVTLSCEQNLNHDAMYWYRQDPGQGLRLIYYSQIVNDFQKGDIAEGYSVSREKKESFPLTVTSAQKNPTAFYLCATTITGPPYNEQFFGPGTRLTVL.

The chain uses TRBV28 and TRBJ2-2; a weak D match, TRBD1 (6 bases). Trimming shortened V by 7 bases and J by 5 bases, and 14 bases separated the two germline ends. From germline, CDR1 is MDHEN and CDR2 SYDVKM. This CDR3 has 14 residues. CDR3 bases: TGTGCCAGCAACATACAGGGCCCTACCGGGGAGCTGTTTTTT. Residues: CASNIQGPTGELFF.

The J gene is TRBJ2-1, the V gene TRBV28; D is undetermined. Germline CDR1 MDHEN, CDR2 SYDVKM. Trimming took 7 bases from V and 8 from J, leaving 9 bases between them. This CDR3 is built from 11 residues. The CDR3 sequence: CASTKVDEQFF. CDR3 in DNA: TGTGCCAGCACCAAAGTGGATGAGCAGTTCTTC.

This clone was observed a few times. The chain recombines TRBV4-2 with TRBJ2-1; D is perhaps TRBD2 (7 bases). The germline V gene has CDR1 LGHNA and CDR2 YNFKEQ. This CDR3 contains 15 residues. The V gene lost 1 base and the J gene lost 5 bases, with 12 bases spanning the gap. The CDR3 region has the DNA TGTGCCAGCAGCCAAGTCGGGGGGCCGCACAATGAGCAGTTCTTC. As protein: CASSQVGGPHNEQFF.

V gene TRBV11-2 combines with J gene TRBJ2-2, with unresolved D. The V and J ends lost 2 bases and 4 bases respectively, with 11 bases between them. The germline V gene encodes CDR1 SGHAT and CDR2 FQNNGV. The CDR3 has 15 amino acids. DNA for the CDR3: TGTGCCAGCAGCTTACTCTCGGTGACCACCGGGGAGCTGTTTTTT. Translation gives CASSLLSVTTGELFF. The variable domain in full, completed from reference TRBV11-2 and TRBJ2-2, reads EAGVAQSPRYKIIEKRQSVAFWCNPISGHATLYWYQQILGQGPKLLIQFQNNGVVDDSQLPKDRFSAERLKGVDSTLKIQPAKLEDSAVYLCASSLLSVTTGELFFGEGSRLTVL.

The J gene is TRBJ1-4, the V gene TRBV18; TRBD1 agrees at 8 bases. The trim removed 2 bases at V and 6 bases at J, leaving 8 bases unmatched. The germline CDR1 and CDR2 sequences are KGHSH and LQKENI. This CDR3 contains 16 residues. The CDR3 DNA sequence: TGTGCCAGCTCACCAGAGCTGGACAGGGCCCATGAAAAACTGTTTTTT. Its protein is CASSPELDRAHEKLFF.

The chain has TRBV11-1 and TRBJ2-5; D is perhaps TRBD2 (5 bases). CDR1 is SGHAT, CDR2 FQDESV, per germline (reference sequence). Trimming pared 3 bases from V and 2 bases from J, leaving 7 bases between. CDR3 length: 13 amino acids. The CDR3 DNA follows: TGTGCCAGCAGCTTCGGGGAACAAGAGACCCAGTACTTC. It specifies CASSFGEQETQYF.

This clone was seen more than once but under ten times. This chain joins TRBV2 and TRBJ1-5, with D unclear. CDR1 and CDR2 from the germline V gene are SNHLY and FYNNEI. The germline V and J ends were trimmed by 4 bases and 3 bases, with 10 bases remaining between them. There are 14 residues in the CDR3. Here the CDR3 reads CASSGVGPNQPQHF. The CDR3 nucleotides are TGTGCCAGCAGTGGGGTGGGCCCCAATCAGCCCCAGCATTTT.